A selection of T cell receptor beta chains follows, all from one sample in a study of T cell responses to AZD1222 COVID-19 vaccine. Libraries were prepared by immunoSEQ multiplex PCR; TCRdb keeps only in-frame clonotypes and omits some of them. Of approximately 120,000 clones in the sample, around 89% were seen once. The material sequenced was peripheral blood, taken on day 0 of AZD1222 vaccination. Receptor source: an adult in good health. CDR3s include the opening cysteine and the closing phenylalanine or tryptophan. A D gene is named only where the DNA matches it firmly. Not all rows give a size; the values are once, few, many and, for expanded clones, a class.

.,.,TRBJ1-1,TRBV7-9,CASSLGTVMNTEAFF,TGTGCCAGCAGCTTAGGAACGGTCATGAACACTGAAGCTTTCTTT
.,.,TRBJ2-5,TRBV11-2,CASSQGQETQYF,TGTGCCAGCAGCCAAGGCCAAGAGACCCAGTACTTC
.,.,TRBJ1-1,TRBV19,CASRELGQVEAFF,TGTGCCAGCCGCGAACTCGGACAAGTTGAAGCTTTCTTT
.,.,TRBJ2-2,TRBV10-3,CAISEVQGPTGELFF,TGTGCCATCAGTGAGGTACAGGGACCAACCGGGGAGCTGTTTTTT
once,.,TRBJ1-6,TRBV3-1/TRBV3-2,CASSQKRGSPLHF,TGTGCCAGCAGCCAGAAAAGGGGTTCACCCCTCCACTTT
.,.,TRBJ2-5,TRBV4-1,CASSQALSLETQYF,TGCGCCAGCAGCCAAGCCTTATCCTTAGAGACCCAGTACTTC
.,.,TRBJ1-4,TRBV2,CASRSRGAREKLFF,TGTGCCAGCAGATCCAGGGGAGCGAGGGAAAAACTGTTTTTT
.,.,TRBJ2-7,TRBV10-1,CASSEGSPGEQYF,TGCGCCAGCAGTGAGGGCAGCCCTGGGGAGCAGTACTTC
.,TRBD1,TRBJ2-7,TRBV6-5,CASSYRDRGEQYF,TGTGCCAGCAGTTACCGGGACAGGGGCGAGCAGTACTTC
.,.,TRBJ1-2,TRBV5-1,CASSRDGGDYGYTF,TGCGCCAGCAGCCGGGACGGAGGTGACTATGGCTACACCTTC
.,.,TRBJ2-5,TRBV2,CASSARQGLRGETQYF,TGTGCCAGCAGTGCGAGACAAGGTTTAAGGGGGGAGACCCAGTACTTC
few,.,TRBJ1-1,TRBV4-1,CASSRDEGGTRAFF,TGCGCCAGCAGCCGAGATGAGGGCGGGACCCGGGCTTTCTTT
.,.,TRBJ2-2,TRBV7-9,CASSLRRELSGELFF,TGTGCCAGCAGCTTACGCCGGGAGTTGAGCGGGGAGCTGTTTTTT
.,.,TRBJ1-5,TRBV24-1,CATAGPTAIQPQHF,TGTGCCACCGCAGGACCCACCGCGATTCAGCCCCAGCATTTT
.,.,TRBJ2-1,TRBV7-9,CASDGPDEQFF,TGTGCCAGCGACGGCCCCGATGAGCAGTTCTTC
once,.,TRBJ1-5,TRBV6-4,CASSVPTDQRQPQHF,TGTGCCAGCAGTGTCCCGACCGACCAAAGGCAGCCCCAGCATTTT
.,.,TRBJ1-2,TRBV19,CATSVAGYGYTF,TGTGCCACCTCAGTGGCGGGCTATGGCTACACCTTC
.,.,TRBJ1-6,TRBV7-2,CASSPDSSFSPLHF,TGTGCCAGCAGCCCTGACAGCTCCTTTTCACCCCTCCACTTT
.,TRBD2,TRBJ2-7,TRBV7-2,CASSQAPSGISDEQYF,TGTGCCAGCAGCCAGGCGCCTAGCGGGATCTCGGACGAGCAGTACTTC
.,TRBD1,TRBJ2-3,TRBV24-1,CATSDGGQGRTDTQYF,TGTGCCACCAGTGATGGGGGACAGGGCCGAACAGATACGCAGTATTTT
.,.,TRBJ1-2,TRBV4-1,CASGRNAIANYGYTF,TGCGCCAGCGGACGCAACGCCATTGCTAACTATGGCTACACCTTC
once,TRBD1,TRBJ2-1,TRBV15,CATSRDRPTGTVNDEQFF,TGTGCCACCAGCAGAGATCGCCCAACCGGGACAGTTAACGATGAGCAGTTCTTC
.,.,TRBJ1-2,TRBV28,CASSFGGGDGYTF,TGTGCCAGCAGTTTCGGAGGGGGAGATGGCTACACCTTC
once,.,TRBJ2-1,TRBV7-9,CASSLARGDEQFF,TGTGCCAGCAGCTTAGCCAGGGGGGATGAGCAGTTCTTC
.,.,TRBJ1-3,TRBV21-1,CASSPSSGQSSGNTIYF,TGTGCCAGCAGCCCTAGTTCGGGACAAAGCTCTGGAAACACCATATATTTT
.,TRBD1,TRBJ2-7,TRBV6-5,CAAGTGGYSEQYF,TGTGCCGCGGGGACAGGGGGCTATAGCGAGCAGTACTTC
.,.,TRBJ2-2,TRBV6-5,CASSYSPGNTGELFF,TGTGCCAGCAGTTACTCACCAGGGAACACCGGGGAGCTGTTTTTT
.,TRBD1,TRBJ2-1,TRBV11-2,CASSLAGGISEQFF,TGTGCCAGCAGCTTAGCAGGGGGTATTAGTGAGCAGTTCTTC
.,.,TRBJ2-1,TRBV27,CASGSGVFYNEQFF,TGTGCCAGCGGTTCGGGGGTCTTCTACAATGAGCAGTTCTTC
.,.,TRBJ2-7,TRBV3-1/TRBV3-2,CASSQEGAYEQYF,TGTGCCAGCAGCCAAGAGGGGGCCTACGAGCAGTACTTC
.,.,TRBJ1-5,TRBV5-1,CASSFGGEGGQPQHF,TGCGCCAGCAGCTTCGGAGGGGAGGGAGGTCAGCCCCAGCATTTT
.,TRBD2,TRBJ2-1,TRBV4-1,CASSQRGDSYNEQFF,TGCGCCAGCAGCCAGCGGGGGGACTCCTACAATGAGCAGTTCTTC
.,.,TRBJ1-4,TRBV7-9,CASSLNGVVGANEKLFF,TGTGCCAGCAGCTTAAACGGAGTGGTAGGGGCTAATGAAAAACTGTTTTTT
.,.,TRBJ1-2,TRBV7-9,CASSLGGGNVDGYTF,TGTGCCAGCTCTCTCGGCGGGGGTAATGTCGATGGCTACACCTTC
.,TRBD1,TRBJ2-1,TRBV6-5,CASSYTNRGPFNEQFF,TGTGCCAGCAGTTACACTAACAGGGGACCTTTCAATGAGCAGTTCTTC
.,TRBD1,TRBJ1-2,TRBV7-8,CASSLAHQQGNYGYTF,TGTGCCAGCAGCTTAGCCCACCAACAGGGGAACTATGGCTACACCTTC
.,.,TRBJ2-1,TRBV7-2,CASSSEGSSYNEQFF,TGTGCCAGCAGCTCGGAGGGGAGCTCCTACAATGAGCAGTTCTTC
once,.,TRBJ1-3,TRBV7-2,CASSLGVLSFSGNTIYF,TGTGCCAGCAGCTTAGGGGTCCTGTCTTTCTCTGGAAACACCATATATTTT
.,.,TRBJ1-1,TRBV2,CASRSYTEAFF,TGTGCCAGCAGAAGCTACACTGAAGCTTTCTTT
.,.,TRBJ1-3,TRBV18,CASSPEMGSGNTIYF,TGTGCCAGCTCACCAGAGATGGGTTCTGGAAACACCATATATTTT
.,.,TRBJ2-7,TRBV10-1,CASSAETVAEQYF,TGCGCCAGCAGTGCAGAGACAGTGGCCGAGCAGTACTTC
.,.,TRBJ2-7,TRBV4-1,CASSPVLASEQYF,TGCGCCAGCAGCCCCGTACTAGCAAGCGAGCAGTACTTC
.,.,TRBJ1-6,TRBV4-3,CASSLRRGLGSPLHF,TGCGCCAGCAGCCTAAGGCGAGGGTTAGGTTCACCCCTCCACTTT
few,.,TRBJ1-1,TRBV10-3,CAISEAPRGAEAFF,TGTGCCATCAGTGAGGCGCCGCGGGGCGCTGAAGCTTTCTTT
.,.,TRBJ2-3,TRBV9,CASSPLGGTVTDTQYF,TGTGCCAGCAGCCCATTAGGGGGGACAGTCACAGATACGCAGTATTTT
.,.,TRBJ1-1,TRBV28,CASKDTEAFF,TGTGCCAGTAAGGACACTGAAGCTTTCTTT
.,.,TRBJ2-7,TRBV7-2,CASSLGGAQSYEQYF,TGTGCCAGCAGCTTAGGGGGGGCCCAATCCTACGAGCAGTACTTC
.,TRBD1,TRBJ2-5,TRBV6-6,CASSQFGTGVETQYF,TGTGCCAGCAGTCAATTCGGGACAGGGGTAGAGACCCAGTACTTC
.,.,TRBJ2-3,TRBV3-1/TRBV3-2,CASRRRSTDTQYF,TGTGCCAGCAGAAGGAGGAGCACAGATACGCAGTATTTT
.,.,TRBJ2-7,TRBV27,CASVGGAGYEQYF,TGTGCCAGCGTAGGGGGGGCAGGCTACGAGCAGTACTTC
.,.,TRBJ2-3,TRBV29-1,CSVEGGKGTDTQYF,TGCAGCGTTGAAGGGGGAAAAGGCACAGATACGCAGTATTTT
.,.,TRBJ1-6,TRBV28,CASIGNNSPLHF,TGTGCCAGCATCGGTAATAATTCACCCCTCCACTTT
.,.,TRBJ2-2,TRBV18,CASSPQGTDITGELFF,TGTGCCAGCTCACCACAGGGGACTGACATTACCGGGGAGCTGTTTTTT
.,.,TRBJ1-5,TRBV3-1/TRBV3-2,CASSLDTSNQPQHF,TGTGCCAGCAGCCTGGACACTAGCAATCAGCCCCAGCATTTT
.,.,TRBJ1-5,TRBV7-2,CASSLGVISLNQPQHF,TGTGCCAGCAGCTTAGGGGTTATAAGTCTAAATCAGCCCCAGCATTTT
.,TRBD1,TRBJ2-7,TRBV30,CAWTLDRGSWQYF,TGTGCCTGGACTCTGGACAGGGGAAGTTGGCAGTACTTC
.,.,TRBJ2-3,TRBV6-2/TRBV6-3,CASSYVGTAQYF,TGTGCCAGCAGTTACGTAGGGACCGCGCAGTATTTT
once,.,TRBJ1-1,TRBV28,CASSSQVTEAFF,TGTGCCAGCAGTTCTCAGGTGACTGAAGCTTTCTTT
once,TRBD2,TRBJ2-5,TRBV11-2,CASSPSGGSQETQYF,TGTGCCAGCAGCCCTAGCGGGGGGTCCCAAGAGACCCAGTACTTC
.,TRBD1,TRBJ2-7,TRBV6-2/TRBV6-3,CASSPGQSYEQYF,TGTGCCAGCAGTCCGGGACAGTCCTACGAGCAGTACTTC